Presented here are 21 T cell receptor beta chains from one specimen sequenced in a study of T cells after yellow fever vaccination. TCRdb re-called the 5' RACE reads with MiXCR, one entry per CDR3 protein. The sample consists of around 310,000 distinct CDR3 sequences, roughly 4% of them appearing once. The material sequenced was PBMCs, taken on the day of the yellow fever booster vaccination. All receptors come from a young man who received the YFV17D yellow fever vaccine.

There are many counts of this clonotype. This chain uses TRBV5-1 with TRBJ2-7; no clear D gene. The CDR3 sequence is 16 residues long. Germline V gives CDR1 SGHRS, CDR2 YFSETQ. The V end lost 2 bases, the J end lost 0 bases, and 15 bases lay between the germline ends. CDR3 DNA sequence: TGCGCCAGCAGCTTCCCTTTGGGCACAGACTCCTACGAGCAGTACTTC. This sequence encodes CASSFPLGTDSYEQYF.

The V gene is TRBV10-3, the J gene TRBJ1-2, with 7 bases matching TRBD1. Looked up from germline, CDR1 is ENHRY and CDR2 is SYGVKD. The CDR3 is made up of 12 amino acids. The V gene end was trimmed by 6 bases and the J gene end by 7 bases; junction bases not matched to a gene: 5. CDR3 residues: CAIRTAGGGYTF. The CDR3 DNA reads TGTGCCATCAGGACCGCAGGGGGTGGCTACACCTTC.

The sample holds many counts of this clonotype. The gene calls are TRBV5-1 and TRBJ1-1; D perhaps matches TRBD1 (5 bases). The germline V gene encodes CDR1 SGHRS and CDR2 YFSETQ. The V end was cut by 4 bases, the J end by 3 bases, with 13 bases between. The CDR3 contains 14 residues. CDR3 coding DNA: TGCGCCAGCAGCCAAGGGACGGCGGACACTGAAGCTTTCTTT. This sequence encodes CASSQGTADTEAFF.

This clonotype was seen ten or more times. V usage is TRBV6-1 and J usage is TRBJ2-7, with D tentatively TRBD1 (6 bases). The CDR3 spans 14 residues. Germline V gives CDR1 MNHNS, CDR2 SASEGT. V lost 1 base and J lost 3, with 10 bases in between. The DNA of the CDR3 is TGTGCCAGCAGTGAAGGGAGAGGGGGCTACGAGCAGTACTTC. Protein: CASSEGRGGYEQYF.

This clonotype occurred many times. The chain employs TRBV27 and TRBJ2-7, with D possibly TRBD1 on 6 matching bases. Trimming removed 2 bases at V and 6 bases at J, with 11 bases between. This CDR3 is 13 amino acids long. Per the germline V gene, CDR1 is MNHEY and CDR2 is SMNVEV (reference sequence). CDR3 DNA sequence: TGTGCCAGCAGTTTAAATTTCAGGGGCGAGCAGTACTTC. It translates to CASSLNFRGEQYF.

This clonotype has a count of ten or more. This chain connects TRBV3-1 to TRBJ2-5; 12 nucleotides match TRBD2. The CDR3 loop spans 16 amino acids. From germline, CDR1 is LGHDT and CDR2 YNNKEL (reference sequence). V was pared by 4 bases and J by 5 bases, with 8 bases of the junction left unmatched. The CDR3 nucleotides read TGTGCCAGCAGCCTGACTAGCGGGGGTTTCAGGGAGACCCAGTACTTC. This codes for CASSLTSGGFRETQYF.

This clonotype occurred many times. The V call is TRBV10-3, the J call TRBJ2-7, with TRBD2 identical over 7 bases. V shed 6 bases, J shed 0 bases, and the junction held 2 bases outside the gene matches. Germline CDR1 is ENHRY and CDR2 is SYGVKD. The CDR3 sequence is 13 residues long. The CDR3 nucleotides read TGTGCCATCAGGACGGGGGGCTCCTACGAGCAGTACTTC. This gives the protein CAIRTGGSYEQYF.

The J gene is TRBJ1-5, the V gene TRBV7-2; D perhaps matches TRBD1 (6 bases). The CDR3 contains 15 residues. Germline V gene sequence: CDR1 SGHTA, CDR2 FQGNSA. The ends were cut back, 5 bases at V and 3 bases at J, with 14 bases in the middle. DNA for the CDR3: TGTGCCAGCAGCCTACAGGGCGGTAACAATCAGCCCCAGCATTTT. As protein: CASSLQGGNNQPQHF.

Many counts were recorded for this clonotype. The gene calls are TRBV19 and TRBJ1-1; TRBD1 matches 8 bases. Germline V lookup: CDR1 LNHDA, CDR2 SQIVND (reference sequence). The CDR3 is made up of 15 amino acids. With 5 bases clipped from V and 4 bases from J, the junction kept 9 bases outside the gene matches. The CDR3 here is CASSAPRGPATEAFF. Here the CDR3 DNA reads TGTGCCAGTAGTGCGCCCAGGGGGCCGGCCACTGAAGCTTTCTTT.

This clonotype was found many times. As DNA, the CDR3 is TGTGCCAGCAGCGTAGAATTAGATACGCAGTATTTT. The encoded protein is CASSVELDTQYF. The chain combines TRBV9 with TRBJ2-3; the D is unclear. V lost 0 bases to trimming and J lost 5 bases, with 4 bases between them. Germline-derived CDR1 and CDR2 are SGDLS and YYNGEE. The CDR3 loop spans 12 amino acids.

Ten or more counts support this clonotype. This chain connects TRBV7-2 to TRBJ2-3, with 8 bases identical to TRBD1. Trimming removed 5 bases from V and 1 base from J; junction bases left unmatched: 2. The CDR3 has 14 amino acids. CDR1 and CDR2 (germline): SGHTA, FQGNSA. The CDR3, as DNA: TGTGCCAGCAGCGTGGGACAGGGCACAGATACGCAGTATTTT. Protein: CASSVGQGTDTQYF.

This clonotype was seen ten or more times. The V gene is TRBV7-9, the J gene TRBJ2-3; D is perhaps TRBD1 or TRBD2 (7 bases each). Trimming left V 2 bases short and J 2 bases short, with 17 bases between. There are 17 residues in the CDR3. Germline V gene data show CDR1 as SEHNR and CDR2 as FQNEAQ (reference sequence). CDR3 nucleotide sequence: TGTGCCAGCAGCTTACAGGGGGGGGCCAGACTCACAGATACGCAGTATTTT. Translated, it gives CASSLQGGARLTDTQYF. The full variable domain, with the rest looked up from reference TRBV7-9 and TRBJ2-3, is DTGVSQNPRHKITKRGQNVTFRCDPISEHNRLYWYRQTLGQGPEFLTYFQNEAQLEKSRLLSDRFSAERPKGSFSTLEIQRTEQGDSAMYLCASSLQGGARLTDTQYFGPGTRLTVL.

In its sample, this clonotype was seen many times. The V and J genes are TRBV5-1 and TRBJ1-2, with D perhaps matching TRBD1 (5 bases). Trimming shortened V by 0 bases and J by 8 bases, and 20 bases separated the two germline ends. CDR1 is SGHRS and CDR2 is YFSETQ in the germline V gene. This CDR3 contains 16 residues. The CDR3 loop reads CASSLERDAVPWGYTF. In DNA form, the CDR3 reads TGCGCCAGCAGCTTGGAACGGGACGCAGTCCCATGGGGCTACACCTTC. The variable domain in full, with the rest retrieved from reference TRBV5-1 and TRBJ1-2, is KAGVTQTPRYLIKTRGQQVTLSCSPISGHRSVSWYQQTPGQGLQFLFEYFSETQRNKGNFPGRFSGRQFSNSRSEMNVSTLELGDSALYLCASSLERDAVPWGYTFGSGTRLTVV.

This clonotype was counted many times. This rearrangement joins TRBV5-1 to TRBJ2-2, with D tentatively TRBD1 (6 bases). This CDR3 is 13 amino acids long. The germline V gene has CDR1 SGHRS and CDR2 YFSETQ. V was trimmed by 5 bases and J by 1 base, leaving 6 bases between them. This CDR3 reads CASRGGNTGELFF. The CDR3 coding sequence is TGCGCCAGCAGAGGGGGGAACACCGGGGAGCTGTTTTTT.

This clonotype was seen repeatedly, ten times or more. This rearrangement joins TRBV29-1 to TRBJ2-5; no reliable D call. Trimming removed 3 bases at V and 1 base at J, with 9 bases between. Germline CDR1 reads SQVTM; CDR2 reads ANQGSEA. This CDR3 spans 13 amino acids. CDR3 DNA: TGCAGCGTTGATCTGGCTACCCAAGAGACCCAGTACTTC. Translation gives CSVDLATQETQYF.

V usage is TRBV18 and J usage is TRBJ1-2; weak D call: TRBD1 (5 bases). This CDR3 is built from 15 residues. Germline-derived CDR1 and CDR2 are KGHSH and LQKENI. V lost 3 bases and J 6 bases, leaving 17 bases between the germline ends. The CDR3 region has the DNA TGTGCCAGCTCACCGTATGCCAGGGCGAAGCATGGCTACACCTTC. Translated: CASSPYARAKHGYTF.

This clonotype was seen many times. The V gene is TRBV7-8, the J gene TRBJ1-3, with D tentatively TRBD1 (5 bases). Trimming removed 1 base from V and 2 bases from J, with 9 bases in between. The length of the CDR3 is 15 residues. CDR1 SGHVS and CDR2 FQNEAQ come from the germline V gene. In DNA form, the CDR3 reads TGTGCCAGCAGCTTAGTTCAGGGAACTGGAAACACCATATATTTT. Protein product: CASSLVQGTGNTIYF. The full variable domain, completed using reference TRBV7-8 and TRBJ1-3, is GAGVSQSPRYKVAKRGQDVALRCDPISGHVSLFWYQQALGQGPEFLTYFQNEAQLDKSGLPSDRFFAERPEGSVSTLKIQRTQQEDSAVYLCASSLVQGTGNTIYFGEGSWLTVV.

The chain joins TRBV12-3 or TRBV12-4 to TRBJ1-1, with a possible D match to TRBD1 (6 bases). CDR3 length: 18 residues. Deletions cut 0 bases from V and 0 bases from J, with 17 bases between. CDR3 protein: CASSLAGRGIKVNTEAFF. The CDR3 region has the DNA TGTGCCAGCAGTTTAGCGGGCAGGGGCATTAAGGTGAACACTGAAGCTTTCTTT.

This clonotype was detected ten times or more. The chain uses TRBV20-1 and TRBJ2-1; D is undetermined. V gave up 5 bases and J gave up 5 bases, with 13 bases separating them. The CDR3 totals 13 residues. Germline CDR1 reads DFQATT; CDR2 reads SNEGSKA (reference sequence). The CDR3 DNA reads TGCAGTGCTTCGAGACTTGAGGACAATGAGCAGTTCTTC. The encoded protein is CSASRLEDNEQFF.

This clonotype was counted ten times or more. The CDR3 DNA sequence: TGCGCCAGCAGCCAAGGGCGCCAAGAGACCCAGTACTTC. Protein: CASSQGRQETQYF. V usage is TRBV4-3 and J usage is TRBJ2-5; D is unresolved. Germline V gives CDR1 LGHNA, CDR2 YSLEER. Trimming took 1 base from V and 1 from J, leaving 4 bases between them. This CDR3 region has 13 residues.

This clonotype was observed many times. This sequence joins TRBV19 and TRBJ2-5; no definite D call. The ends were cut back, 4 bases at V and 0 bases at J, with 6 bases in the middle. CDR3 size: 13 residues. Germline V lookup: CDR1 LNHDA, CDR2 SQIVND (reference sequence). CDR3 DNA sequence: TGTGCCAGTAGTAGGGCGTACCAAGAGACCCAGTACTTC. Translating it yields CASSRAYQETQYF.